The 20 T cell receptor beta chains given below trace back to one sample, sequenced in a study of T cells in localized non-small cell lung cancer. This table comes from immunoSEQ multiplex PCR, and its TCRdb copy is limited to in-frame clones, with some not included. Of 20,000 to 25,000 clones listed, approximately 86% are singletons. The material was PBMCs, obtained before any cancer treatment. The receptors come from a man between 35 and 75 years old with stage II squamous cell lung carcinoma.

The V gene is TRBV19, the J gene TRBJ1-5, with unresolved D. The germline CDR1 and CDR2 sequences are LNHDA and SQIVND (reference sequence). The CDR3 extends over 17 amino acids. V lost 0 bases and J 4 bases, leaving 16 bases between the germline ends. The CDR3 region is CASSIEKDVLRNQPQHF. The CDR3 coding sequence is TGTGCCAGTAGTATAGAGAAGGACGTCCTCCGGAATCAGCCCCAGCATTTT.

The chain is built from TRBV27 and TRBJ1-2; D unresolved. V lost 8 bases, J lost 3 bases, and 13 bases lay in between. The CDR3 spans 13 residues. From germline, CDR1 is MNHEY and CDR2 SMNVEV (reference sequence). The DNA for the CDR3 is TGTGCCAGCCCGATCGCGCAGGACTATGGCTACACCTTC. It codes for CASPIAQDYGYTF.

The V call is TRBV10-1, the J call TRBJ2-2, with 10 bases aligning to TRBD2. This CDR3 contains 17 residues. J was trimmed by 4 bases and V by 4 bases; bases with no gene match: 9. CDR1 WNHNN and CDR2 SYGVQD come from the germline V gene (reference sequence). DNA for the CDR3: TGCGCCAGCAGTGGAGAGCGGGGGGGGAAGGTCACCGGGGAGCTGTTTTTT. Protein sequence: CASSGERGGKVTGELFF.

V is TRBV7-9 and J is TRBJ2-7; no firm D call. Trimming took 5 bases from V and 2 from J, leaving 16 bases between them. In germline, CDR1 is SEHNR, CDR2 FQNEAQ (reference sequence). The CDR3 covers 15 residues. CDR3 protein: CASSPQTLNPYEQYF. The CDR3 DNA sequence: TGTGCCAGCAGCCCGCAAACGCTCAACCCCTACGAGCAGTACTTC.

The rearrangement joins TRBV28 to TRBJ2-7; D possibly corresponds to TRBD1 (6 bases). The CDR3 contains 14 residues. Looked up from germline, CDR1 is MDHEN and CDR2 is SYDVKM. V was pared by 7 bases and J by 3 bases, with 16 bases between. CDR3 bases: TGTGCCAGCATCTCCGGGACACCGAACTACGAGCAGTACTTC. Its protein is CASISGTPNYEQYF.

The chain couples TRBV6-6 to TRBJ1-5, with a tentative D call TRBD1 (5 bases). Germline CDR1 reads MNHNY; CDR2 reads SVGAGI (reference sequence). CDR3 length: 16 amino acids. Trimming removed 10 bases from V and 4 bases from J, with 23 bases in between. The DNA of the CDR3 is TGTGCCACCCGGGATGCTGCTGACTGGGGGAATCAGCCCCAGCATTTT. Its protein product is CATRDAADWGNQPQHF.

The gene calls are TRBV5-1 and TRBJ1-4; maybe TRBD1 (6 bases). The CDR3 loop spans 15 amino acids. Per germline, CDR1 SGHRS and CDR2 YFSETQ. V dropped 6 bases and J dropped 5 bases, with 17 bases sitting between them. CDR3 in amino acids: CASTRGAGVNEKLFF. DNA for the CDR3: TGCGCCAGCACCAGAGGGGCAGGGGTAAATGAAAAACTGTTTTTT.

This clone has more than one count but fewer than ten. The V and J genes are TRBV7-8 and TRBJ1-1; TRBD1 matches 7 bases. V shed 6 bases and J 4 bases; nucleotides not matched to a gene: 5. The CDR3 is 13 residues long. The germline CDR1 and CDR2 sequences are SGHVS and FQNEAQ. CDR3 sequence reads: CASRKAGGTEAFF. DNA of the CDR3: TGTGCCAGCAGAAAAGCAGGGGGCACTGAAGCTTTCTTT.

The chain is built from TRBV6-6 and TRBJ1-3; TRBD1 matches at 7 bases. The CDR3 contains 13 residues. With 9 bases clipped from V and 2 bases from J, the junction kept 4 bases outside the gene matches. Germline assignment: CDR1 MNHNY and CDR2 SVGAGI (reference sequence). CDR3 DNA: TGTGCCAGTGGTCAGGGGGCTGGAAACACCATATATTTT. Residues: CASGQGAGNTIYF.

The chain carries TRBV23-1 and TRBJ2-5, with D possibly TRBD2 on 5 matching bases. TRBV23-1 is identified as an open reading frame with a role that is uncertain. This CDR3 has 15 residues. Trimming shortened V by 0 bases and J by 14 bases, and 22 bases separated the two germline ends. The CDR3 loop is CASSQSGERETQYYF. The CDR3 DNA reads as TGCGCCAGCAGTCAATCTGGGGAGAGGGAGACCCAGTACTACTTC.

V gene TRBV7-2 combines with J gene TRBJ1-1; 8 nucleotides align to TRBD1. V lost 5 bases to trimming and J lost 1 base; unmatched junction nucleotides: 6. The CDR3 has 15 residues. Germline lookup yields CDR1 SGHTA and CDR2 FQGNSA. Here the CDR3 reads CASSSQGTGNTEAFF. The CDR3 region has the DNA TGTGCCAGCAGCAGTCAAGGGACAGGGAACACTGAAGCTTTCTTT.

The rearrangement links TRBV6-5 to TRBJ1-1; D not certain. The CDR3 sequence is 16 residues long. V dropped 3 bases and J dropped 0 bases, with 14 bases sitting between them. Germline V gene lookup returns CDR1 MNHEY and CDR2 SVGAGI. CDR3 residues: CASSYLARPLNTEAFF. CDR3 bases: TGTGCCAGCAGTTATCTCGCCAGACCGTTGAACACTGAAGCTTTCTTT.

The chain recombines TRBV6-6 with TRBJ1-3; unclear D gene. CDR3 length equals 15 residues. CDR1 and CDR2 from the germline V gene are MNHNY and SVGAGI (reference sequence). Trimming cost V 0 bases and J 1 base, with 7 bases left between them. This CDR3 reads CASSYSPASGNTIYF. The CDR3 DNA is TGTGCCAGCAGTTACTCGCCGGCTTCTGGAAACACCATATATTTT.

J is TRBJ1-2 and V is TRBV5-4, with D hard to call. V lost 0 bases to trimming and J lost 4 bases, with 7 bases between them. This CDR3 comprises 13 residues. Germline V CDR1 and CDR2: SGHNT, YYREEE (reference sequence). In DNA, the CDR3 is TGTGCCAGCAGCTTGGGAAAGGGCTATGGCTACACCTTC. Amino acid sequence: CASSLGKGYGYTF.

This CDR3 is CASSLVLAGETQYF. In DNA form, the CDR3 reads TGTGCCAGCAGCTTAGTACTAGCTGGGGAGACCCAGTACTTC. The chain recombines TRBV11-2 with TRBJ2-5, with a tentative D call TRBD2 (6 bases). V was trimmed by 1 base and J by 5 bases, leaving 11 bases between them. CDR1 is SGHAT, CDR2 FQNNGV, per germline. There are 14 residues in the CDR3.

The chain combines TRBV10-3 with TRBJ1-1; a weak D match, TRBD1 (5 bases). Trimming removed 4 bases at V and 2 bases at J, with 14 bases between. The CDR3 runs to 15 residues. Germline values: CDR1 ENHRY, CDR2 SYGVKD. In DNA, the CDR3 is TGTGCCATCAGTGGGGGGGTAGGAGCTAACACTGAAGCTTTCTTT. This translates into CAISGGVGANTEAFF.

The chain combines TRBV10-3 with TRBJ1-1; D is unresolved. The CDR3 has 13 amino acids. Trimming cost V 6 bases and J 6 bases, with 14 bases left between them. The germline V gene has CDR1 ENHRY and CDR2 SYGVKD. The CDR3 is CAIRPGKGAEAFF. The DNA of the CDR3 is TGTGCCATCAGACCGGGAAAAGGTGCTGAAGCTTTCTTT.

This clone was observed once. The chain has TRBV27 and TRBJ2-7, with TRBD2 matching 8 bases. The V gene end was trimmed by 4 bases and the J gene end by 4 bases; junction bases not matched to a gene: 6. Germline V gene sequence: CDR1 MNHEY, CDR2 SMNVEV (reference sequence). The CDR3 has 14 residues. The CDR3 protein is CASSSAGAQYEQYF. In DNA, the CDR3 is TGTGCCAGCAGTTCAGCGGGGGCCCAATACGAGCAGTACTTC.

V gene TRBV6-4 combines with J gene TRBJ1-2, with D perhaps TRBD1 (5 bases). V was cut by 7 bases and J by 1 base, with 16 bases left in between. The germline V gene encodes CDR1 MRHNA and CDR2 SNTAGT. The length of the CDR3 is 15 residues. This chain's CDR3 is CASMRDHRGNYGYTF. The CDR3, as DNA: TGTGCCAGCATGAGGGACCATCGGGGTAACTATGGCTACACCTTC.

The rearrangement uses TRBV7-2 and TRBJ2-2; D may match TRBD1 or TRBD2 (5 bases each). CDR3 length equals 13 residues. CDR1 and CDR2 (germline): SGHTA, FQGNSA. The V gene lost 4 bases and the J gene lost 13 bases, with 16 bases spanning the gap. Here the CDR3 reads CASSSQQAAGLFF. CDR3 in DNA: TGTGCCAGCAGCTCCCAACAGGCGGCGGGGCTGTTTTTT.